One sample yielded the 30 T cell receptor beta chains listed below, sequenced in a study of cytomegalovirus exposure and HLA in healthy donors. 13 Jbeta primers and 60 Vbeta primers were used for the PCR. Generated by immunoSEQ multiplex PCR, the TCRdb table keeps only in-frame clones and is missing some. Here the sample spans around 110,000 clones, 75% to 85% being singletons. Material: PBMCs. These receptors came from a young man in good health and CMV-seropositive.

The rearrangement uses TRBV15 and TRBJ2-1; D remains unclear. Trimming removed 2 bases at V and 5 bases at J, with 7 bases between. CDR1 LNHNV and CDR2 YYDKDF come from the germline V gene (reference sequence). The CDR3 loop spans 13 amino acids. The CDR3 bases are TGTGCCACCAGCAGACACCCTAACAATGAGCAGTTCTTC. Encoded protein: CATSRHPNNEQFF. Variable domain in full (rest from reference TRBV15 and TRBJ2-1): DAMVIQNPRYQVTQFGKPVTLSCSQTLNHNVMYWYQQKSSQAPKLLFHYYDKDFNNEADTPDNFQSRRPNTSFCFLDIRSPGLGDTAMYLCATSRHPNNEQFFGPGTRLTVL.

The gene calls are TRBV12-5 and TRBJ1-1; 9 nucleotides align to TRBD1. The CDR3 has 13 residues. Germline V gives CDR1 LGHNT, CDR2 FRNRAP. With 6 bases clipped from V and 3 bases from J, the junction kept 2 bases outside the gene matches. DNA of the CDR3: TGTGCTAGTGGGGGACAGGGTTACACTGAAGCTTTCTTT. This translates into CASGGQGYTEAFF.

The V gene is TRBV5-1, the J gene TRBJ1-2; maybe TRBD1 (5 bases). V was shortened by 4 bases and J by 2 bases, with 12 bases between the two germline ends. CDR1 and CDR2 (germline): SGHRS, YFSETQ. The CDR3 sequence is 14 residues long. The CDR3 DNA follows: TGCGCCAGCAGCCCCCAGGCAGGGAACTATGGCTACACCTTC. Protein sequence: CASSPQAGNYGYTF.

The CDR3 region has the DNA TGTGCCAGCAGCTGGACCAAGCAAGGGGCCGGGGAGCTGTTTTTT. Amino acids: CASSWTKQGAGELFF. V usage is TRBV5-5 and J usage is TRBJ2-2; a possible D gene is TRBD1 (5 bases). This CDR3 comprises 15 residues. Germline-derived CDR1 and CDR2 are SGHKS and YYEKEE (reference sequence). Trimming took 3 bases from V and 6 from J, leaving 15 bases between them.

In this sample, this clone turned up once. The CDR3 here is CASSPRRAGDYTF. Written as DNA, the CDR3 is TGTGCCAGCTCACCACGTCGTGCAGGGGACTACACCTTC. The V gene is TRBV18, the J gene TRBJ1-2; a weak D match, TRBD1 (6 bases). CDR1 and CDR2 from the germline V gene are KGHSH and LQKENI. CDR3 length: 13 residues. V was shortened by 1 base and J by 10 bases, with 13 bases between the two germline ends.

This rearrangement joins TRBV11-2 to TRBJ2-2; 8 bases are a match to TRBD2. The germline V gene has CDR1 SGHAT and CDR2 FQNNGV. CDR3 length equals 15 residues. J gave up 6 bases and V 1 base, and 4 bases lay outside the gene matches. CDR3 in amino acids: CASSLGRGAAGELFF. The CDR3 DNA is TGTGCCAGCAGCTTAGGGCGGGGGGCTGCCGGGGAGCTGTTTTTT. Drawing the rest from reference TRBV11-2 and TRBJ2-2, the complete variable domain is EAGVAQSPRYKIIEKRQSVAFWCNPISGHATLYWYQQILGQGPKLLIQFQNNGVVDDSQLPKDRFSAERLKGVDSTLKIQPAKLEDSAVYLCASSLGRGAAGELFFGEGSRLTVL.

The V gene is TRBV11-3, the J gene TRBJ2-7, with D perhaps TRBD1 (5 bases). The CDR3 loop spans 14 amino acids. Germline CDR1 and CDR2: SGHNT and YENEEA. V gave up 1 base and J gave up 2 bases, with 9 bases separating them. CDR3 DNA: TGTGCCAGCAGCTTAGGTCAGGGCCCCTACGAGCAGTACTTC. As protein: CASSLGQGPYEQYF.

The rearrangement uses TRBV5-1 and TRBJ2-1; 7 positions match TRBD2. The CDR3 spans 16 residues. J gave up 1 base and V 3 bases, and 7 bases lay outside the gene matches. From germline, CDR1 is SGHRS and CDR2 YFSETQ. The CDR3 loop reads CASSSNPAGSYNEQFF. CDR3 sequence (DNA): TGCGCCAGCAGCTCGAATCCAGCGGGGTCCTACAATGAGCAGTTCTTC.

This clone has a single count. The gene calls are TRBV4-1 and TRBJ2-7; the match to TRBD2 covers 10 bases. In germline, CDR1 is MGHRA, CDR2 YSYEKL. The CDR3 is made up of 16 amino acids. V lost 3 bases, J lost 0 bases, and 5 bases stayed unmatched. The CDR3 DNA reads TGCGCCAGCAGCCACACACTAGCGGGGCTCTCCTACGAGCAGTACTTC. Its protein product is CASSHTLAGLSYEQYF.

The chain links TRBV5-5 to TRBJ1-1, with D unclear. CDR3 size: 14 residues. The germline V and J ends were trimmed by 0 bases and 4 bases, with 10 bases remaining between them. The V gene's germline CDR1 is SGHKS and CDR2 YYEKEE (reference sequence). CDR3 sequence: CASSLGRAGTEAFF. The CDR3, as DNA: TGTGCCAGCAGCTTGGGAAGGGCGGGCACTGAAGCTTTCTTT.

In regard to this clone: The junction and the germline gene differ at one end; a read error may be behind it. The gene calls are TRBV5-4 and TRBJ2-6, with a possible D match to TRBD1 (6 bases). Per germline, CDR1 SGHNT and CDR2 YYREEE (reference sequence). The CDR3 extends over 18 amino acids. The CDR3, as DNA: TGTGCCAGCTTTAGACCGGGACAACTGTACTCTGGGGCCAACGGCCTGACTTTC. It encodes CASFRPGQLYSGANGLTF.

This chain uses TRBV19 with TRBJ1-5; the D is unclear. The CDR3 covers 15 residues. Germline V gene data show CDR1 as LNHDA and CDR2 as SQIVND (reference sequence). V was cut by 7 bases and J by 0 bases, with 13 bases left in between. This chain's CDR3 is CASTPRRASNQPQHF. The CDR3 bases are TGTGCCAGTACCCCTCGGAGGGCTAGCAATCAGCCCCAGCATTTT.

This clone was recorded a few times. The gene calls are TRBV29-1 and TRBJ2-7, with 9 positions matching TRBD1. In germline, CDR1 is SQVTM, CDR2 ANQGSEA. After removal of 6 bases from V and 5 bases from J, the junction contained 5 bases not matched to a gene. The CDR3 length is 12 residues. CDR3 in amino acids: CSVNRGPDEQYF. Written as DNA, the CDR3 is TGCAGCGTGAACAGGGGGCCCGACGAGCAGTACTTC.

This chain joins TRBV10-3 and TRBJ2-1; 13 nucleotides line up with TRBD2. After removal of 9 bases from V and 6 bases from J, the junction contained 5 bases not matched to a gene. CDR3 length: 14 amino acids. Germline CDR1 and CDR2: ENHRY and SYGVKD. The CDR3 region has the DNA TGTGCCATAGGGACTAGCGGGGACATCAATGAGCAGTTCTTC. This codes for CAIGTSGDINEQFF.

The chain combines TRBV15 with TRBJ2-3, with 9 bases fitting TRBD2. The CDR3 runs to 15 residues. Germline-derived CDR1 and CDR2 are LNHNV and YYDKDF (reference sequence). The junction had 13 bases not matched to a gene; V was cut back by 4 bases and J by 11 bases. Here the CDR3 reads CATSTETSGRSRQYF. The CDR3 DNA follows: TGTGCCACCAGCACCGAGACTAGCGGTCGTTCTCGGCAGTATTTT.

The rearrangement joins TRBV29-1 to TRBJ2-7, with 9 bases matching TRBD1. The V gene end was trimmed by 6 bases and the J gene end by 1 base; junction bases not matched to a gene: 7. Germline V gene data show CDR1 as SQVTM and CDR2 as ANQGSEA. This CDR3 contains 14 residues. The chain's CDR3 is CSVGGTGQSYEQYF. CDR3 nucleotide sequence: TGCAGCGTGGGAGGGACAGGGCAATCCTACGAGCAGTACTTC.

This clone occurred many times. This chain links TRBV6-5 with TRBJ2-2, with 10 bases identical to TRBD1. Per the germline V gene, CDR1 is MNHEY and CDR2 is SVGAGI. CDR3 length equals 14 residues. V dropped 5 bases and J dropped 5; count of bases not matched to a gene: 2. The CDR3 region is CASSGTGETGELFF. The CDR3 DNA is TGTGCCAGCAGTGGGACAGGGGAGACCGGGGAGCTGTTTTTT.

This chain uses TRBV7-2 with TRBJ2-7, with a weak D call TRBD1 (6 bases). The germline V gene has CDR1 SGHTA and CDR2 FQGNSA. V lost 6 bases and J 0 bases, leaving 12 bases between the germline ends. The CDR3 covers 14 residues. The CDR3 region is CASSRTGFSYEQYF. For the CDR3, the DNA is TGTGCCAGCAGTCGTACAGGGTTCTCCTACGAGCAGTACTTC. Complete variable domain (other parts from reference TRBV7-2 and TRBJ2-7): GAGVSQSPSNKVTEKGKDVELRCDPISGHTALYWYRQSLGQGLEFLIYFQGNSAPDKSGLPSDRFSAERTGGSVSTLTIQRTQQEDSAVYLCASSRTGFSYEQYFGPGTRLTVT.

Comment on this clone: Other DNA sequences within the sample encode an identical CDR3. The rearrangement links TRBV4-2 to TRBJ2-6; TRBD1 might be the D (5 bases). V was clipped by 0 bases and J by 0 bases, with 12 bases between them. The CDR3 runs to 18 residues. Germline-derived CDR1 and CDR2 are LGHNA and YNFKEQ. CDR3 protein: CASSQDNSGYSGANVLTF. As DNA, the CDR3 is TGTGCCAGCAGCCAAGATAATTCAGGGTACTCTGGGGCCAACGTCCTGACTTTC.

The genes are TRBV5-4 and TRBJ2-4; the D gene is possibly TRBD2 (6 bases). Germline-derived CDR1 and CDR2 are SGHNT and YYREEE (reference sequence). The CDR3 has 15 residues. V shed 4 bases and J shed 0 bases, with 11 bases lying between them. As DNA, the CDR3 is TGTGCCAGCAGCCGGGACTCCATAGCCAAAAACATTCAGTACTTC. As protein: CASSRDSIAKNIQYF.

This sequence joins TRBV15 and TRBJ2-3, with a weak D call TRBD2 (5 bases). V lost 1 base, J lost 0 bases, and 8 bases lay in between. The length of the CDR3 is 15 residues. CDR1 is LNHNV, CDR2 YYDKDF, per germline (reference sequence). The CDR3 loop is CATSRVGRSTDTQYF. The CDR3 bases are TGTGCCACCAGCAGAGTGGGGAGAAGCACAGATACGCAGTATTTT. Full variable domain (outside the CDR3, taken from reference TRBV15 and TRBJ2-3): DAMVIQNPRYQVTQFGKPVTLSCSQTLNHNVMYWYQQKSSQAPKLLFHYYDKDFNNEADTPDNFQSRRPNTSFCFLDIRSPGLGDTAMYLCATSRVGRSTDTQYFGPGTRLTVL.

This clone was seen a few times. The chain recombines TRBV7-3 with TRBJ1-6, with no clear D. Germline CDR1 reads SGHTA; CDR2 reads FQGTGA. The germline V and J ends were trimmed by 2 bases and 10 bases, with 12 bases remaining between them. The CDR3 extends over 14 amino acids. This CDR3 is CASSLLTRGSPLHF. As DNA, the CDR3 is TGTGCCAGCAGCTTATTAACTCGAGGCTCACCCCTCCACTTT.

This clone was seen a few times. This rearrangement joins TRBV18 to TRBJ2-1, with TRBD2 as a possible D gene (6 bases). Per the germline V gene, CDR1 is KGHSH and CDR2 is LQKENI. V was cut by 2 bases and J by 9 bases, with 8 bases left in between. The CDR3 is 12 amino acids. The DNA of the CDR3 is TGTGCCAGCTCACCAGGGGGAGGTGAGCAGTTCTTC. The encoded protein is CASSPGGGEQFF.

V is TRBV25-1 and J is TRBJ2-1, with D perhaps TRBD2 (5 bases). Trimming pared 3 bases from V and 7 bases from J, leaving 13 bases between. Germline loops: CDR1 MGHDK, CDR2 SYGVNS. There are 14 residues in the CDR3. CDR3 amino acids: CASSDQYRGNEQFF. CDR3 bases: TGTGCCAGCAGTGACCAATACCGAGGGAATGAGCAGTTCTTC.

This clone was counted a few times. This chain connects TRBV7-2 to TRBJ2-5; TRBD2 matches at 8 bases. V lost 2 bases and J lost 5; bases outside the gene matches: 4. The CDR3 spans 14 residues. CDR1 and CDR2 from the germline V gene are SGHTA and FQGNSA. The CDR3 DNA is TGTGCCAGCAGCTTACAGGGGACTAGGGAGACCCAGTACTTC. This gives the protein CASSLQGTRETQYF.

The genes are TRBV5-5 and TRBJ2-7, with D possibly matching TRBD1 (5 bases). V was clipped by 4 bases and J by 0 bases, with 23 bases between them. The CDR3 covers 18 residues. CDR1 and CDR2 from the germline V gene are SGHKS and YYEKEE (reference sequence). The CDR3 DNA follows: TGTGCCAGCAGCGTGACAGTGACAGTGAGAGGTAGCTCCTACGAGCAGTACTTC. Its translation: CASSVTVTVRGSSYEQYF.

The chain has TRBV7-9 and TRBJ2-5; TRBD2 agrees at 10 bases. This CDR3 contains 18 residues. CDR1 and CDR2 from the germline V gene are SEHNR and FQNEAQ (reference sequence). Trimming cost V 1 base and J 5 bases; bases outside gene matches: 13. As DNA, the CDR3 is TGTGCCAGCAGCTTAGATGTGTCTAGCGGGGGCCCTCGGGAGACCCAGTACTTC. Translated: CASSLDVSSGGPRETQYF.

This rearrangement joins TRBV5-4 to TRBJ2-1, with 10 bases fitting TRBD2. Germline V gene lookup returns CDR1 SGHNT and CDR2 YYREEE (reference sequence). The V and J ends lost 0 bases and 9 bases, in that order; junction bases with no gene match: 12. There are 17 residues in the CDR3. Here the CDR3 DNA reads TGTGCCAGCAGCTTGGGTAGCGGGGGGTTAGGTAGGGGTGAGCAGTTCTTC. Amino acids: CASSLGSGGLGRGEQFF. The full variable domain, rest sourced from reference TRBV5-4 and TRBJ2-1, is ETGVTQSPTHLIKTRGQQVTLRCSSQSGHNTVSWYQQALGQGPQFIFQYYREEENGRGNFPPRFSGLQFPNYSSELNVNALELDDSALYLCASSLGSGGLGRGEQFFGPGTRLTVL.

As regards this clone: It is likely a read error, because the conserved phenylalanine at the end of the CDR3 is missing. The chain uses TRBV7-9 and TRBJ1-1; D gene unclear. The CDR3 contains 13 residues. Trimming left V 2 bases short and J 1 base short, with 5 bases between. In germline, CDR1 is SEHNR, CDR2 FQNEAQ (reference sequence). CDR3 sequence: CASSLYGNTEAFS. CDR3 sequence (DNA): TGTGCCAGCAGCTTATACGGGAACACTGAAGCTTTCTCT.

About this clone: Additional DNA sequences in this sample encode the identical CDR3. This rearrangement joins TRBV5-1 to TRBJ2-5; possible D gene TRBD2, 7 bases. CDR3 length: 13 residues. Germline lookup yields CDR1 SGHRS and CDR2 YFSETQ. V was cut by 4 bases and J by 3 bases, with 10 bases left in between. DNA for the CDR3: TGCGCCAGCAGCGAGGGGGGGGAAGAGACCCAGTACTTC. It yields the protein CASSEGGEETQYF.